The 27 T cell receptor beta chains below all came from one sample that was sequenced in a study of OX40 agonist ivuxolimab in advanced cancers. Here immunoSEQ multiplex PCR was the method, and the copy in TCRdb shows in-frame clones only, minus some. The table includes about 100,000 clones, under 85% detected once. The specimen was CD4+ or CD8+ T cells sorted from blood, collected in a trial of the OX40 agonist ivuxolimab. All receptors come from an adult with an advanced solid tumor such as melanoma, head and neck, liver or kidney cancer.

In this sample, this clone turned up a few times. The same CDR3 can be traced to other DNA sequences in this sample. The chain has TRBV5-4 and TRBJ1-3, with unresolved D. CDR3 length equals 13 residues. Germline V gene sequence: CDR1 SGHNT, CDR2 YYREEE (reference sequence). V was cut by 0 bases and J by 4 bases, with 5 bases left in between. The CDR3 is CASSLGQGNTIYF. CDR3 nucleotides: TGTGCCAGCAGCTTGGGCCAGGGAAACACCATATATTTT.

This chain uses TRBV5-6 with TRBJ2-1; D possibly uses TRBD1 or TRBD2 (5 bases each). V was trimmed by 3 bases and J by 7 bases, leaving 20 bases between them. The CDR3 is 16 amino acids. Germline CDR1 is SGHDT and CDR2 is YYEEEE. CDR3 protein: CASSWLGEGIGNEQFF. The CDR3 coding sequence is TGTGCCAGCAGCTGGCTAGGTGAGGGGATAGGAAATGAGCAGTTCTTC.

The V gene is TRBV5-6, the J gene TRBJ2-3; no firm D call. V was pared by 2 bases and J by 0 bases, with 1 base between. The CDR3 length is 12 residues. The germline V gene has CDR1 SGHDT and CDR2 YYEEEE. DNA for the CDR3: TGTGCCAGCAGCTTAAGCACAGATACGCAGTATTTT. Translating it yields CASSLSTDTQYF.

This chain links TRBV19 with TRBJ1-1; D ambiguous. Between the trimmed V and J ends, which lost 3 bases and 7 bases, there was a span of 9 bases. The CDR3 runs 12 residues. Germline lookup yields CDR1 LNHDA and CDR2 SQIVND (reference sequence). The CDR3 reads CASSIAGHEAFF. CDR3 sequence (DNA): TGTGCCAGTAGTATTGCCGGGCATGAAGCTTTCTTT. Combining the CDR3 with reference TRBV19 and TRBJ1-1 gives the whole variable domain DGGITQSPKYLFRKEGQNVTLSCEQNLNHDAMYWYRQDPGQGLRLIYYSQIVNDFQKGDIAEGYSVSREKKESFPLTVTSAQKNPTAFYLCASSIAGHEAFFGQGTRLTVV.

The chain couples TRBV7-2 to TRBJ2-3; TRBD2 aligns across 9 bases. V was pared by 3 bases and J by 1 base, with 8 bases of the junction left unmatched. CDR3 size: 17 residues. CDR1 and CDR2 from the germline V gene are SGHTA and FQGNSA. CDR3 region: CASSFRSGSLRTDTQYF. The CDR3 bases are TGTGCCAGCAGCTTCCGTAGCGGGAGTCTACGCACAGATACGCAGTATTTT.

This chain connects TRBV7-9 to TRBJ2-2, with D hard to call. Trimming removed 4 bases from V and 6 bases from J, with 15 bases in between. Germline V lookup: CDR1 SEHNR, CDR2 FQNEAQ (reference sequence). This CDR3 has 15 residues. CDR3 nucleotides: TGTGCCAGCAGCTCTTCCGGCCCTGTGCCCGGGGAGCTGTTTTTT. Its translation: CASSSSGPVPGELFF.

The chain couples TRBV7-2 to TRBJ2-7, with TRBD1 as a possible D gene (6 bases). The CDR3 contains 14 residues. V lost 8 bases, J lost 4 bases, and 18 bases lay in between. Per the germline V gene, CDR1 is SGHTA and CDR2 is FQGNSA. The CDR3 nucleotides are TGTGCCAGCTCTGACAGGTCCCGAGGTTACGAGCAGTACTTC. Amino acids: CASSDRSRGYEQYF.

The chain links TRBV12-5 to TRBJ2-2; 9 bases fit TRBD1. The V segment lost 3 bases and the J segment 5 bases; nucleotides outside the gene matches: 7. The CDR3 consists of 16 residues. Germline CDR1 and CDR2: LGHNT and FRNRAP. The DNA for the CDR3 is TGTGCTAGTGGTTTAGGCCAGGGACAGGGAACCGGGGAGCTGTTTTTT. Encoded protein: CASGLGQGQGTGELFF. The variable domain in full, with the rest retrieved from reference TRBV12-5 and TRBJ2-2, is DARVTQTPRHKVTEMGQEVTMRCQPILGHNTVFWYRQTMMQGLELLAYFRNRAPLDDSGMPKDRFSAEMPDATLATLKIQPSEPRDSAVYFCASGLGQGQGTGELFFGEGSRLTVL.

This clone was counted between two and nine times. V usage is TRBV11-2 and J usage is TRBJ2-1, with D possibly being TRBD2 (6 bases). V was cut by 1 base and J by 6 bases, with 13 bases left in between. The CDR3 has 15 residues. CDR1 and CDR2 from the germline V gene are SGHAT and FQNNGV. CDR3 bases: TGTGCCAGCAGCTTAGTGGGTCTAGCGAGCAATGAGCAGTTCTTC. This gives the protein CASSLVGLASNEQFF.

The count of this clone is one. The V gene is TRBV2, the J gene TRBJ2-4, with a possible D match to TRBD1 (6 bases). Germline V gives CDR1 SNHLY, CDR2 FYNNEI. V was shortened by 6 bases and J by 6 bases, with 18 bases between the two germline ends. There are 15 residues in the CDR3. The CDR3: CASSGPGQLGNIQYF. CDR3 DNA sequence: TGTGCCAGCAGCGGACCGGGACAATTAGGAAACATTCAGTACTTC.

This chain joins TRBV29-1 and TRBJ2-7; perhaps TRBD2 as D (6 bases). In germline, CDR1 is SQVTM, CDR2 ANQGSEA. The CDR3 runs to 14 residues. Trimming shortened V by 6 bases and J by 3 bases, and 18 bases separated the two germline ends. The CDR3 reads CSVGASGTGYEQYF. The CDR3 region has the DNA TGCAGCGTAGGGGCGTCCGGGACTGGCTACGAGCAGTACTTC.

This chain uses TRBV27 with TRBJ1-2, with 7 positions matching TRBD1. The V gene end was trimmed by 2 bases and the J gene end by 5 bases; junction bases not matched to a gene: 2. The germline V gene has CDR1 MNHEY and CDR2 SMNVEV (reference sequence). This CDR3 is built from 13 residues. Here the CDR3 reads CASSLTRGYGYTF. CDR3 nucleotide sequence: TGTGCCAGCAGTTTAACCAGGGGGTATGGCTACACCTTC.

The rearrangement links TRBV7-6 to TRBJ2-7, with 8 positions matching TRBD2. V gave up 4 bases and J gave up 5 bases; unmatched junction bases: 4. The germline gives CDR1 SGHVS, CDR2 FNYEAQ. The CDR3 runs to 13 residues. In DNA, the CDR3 is TGTGCCAGCAGCTCAGCGGGAGTGGACGAGCAGTACTTC. Amino acid sequence: CASSSAGVDEQYF.

The V and J genes are TRBV4-3 and TRBJ1-2, with 7 bases that match TRBD1. Germline assignment: CDR1 LGHNA and CDR2 YSLEER. The CDR3 totals 15 residues. V lost 0 bases to trimming and J lost 8 bases; unmatched junction nucleotides: 9. CDR3 bases: TGCGCCAGCAGCCAAGAACCACAGGGGAATTGGGGCTACACCTTC. Its translation is CASSQEPQGNWGYTF.

The gene calls are TRBV4-1 and TRBJ2-3; TRBD1 aligns across 7 bases. V dropped 0 bases and J dropped 2; count of bases not matched to a gene: 5. Germline V CDR1 and CDR2: MGHRA, YSYEKL. The length of the CDR3 is 16 residues. The CDR3 protein is CASSQDTGDLTDTQYF. In DNA, the CDR3 is TGCGCCAGCAGCCAAGATACAGGGGACCTCACAGATACGCAGTATTTT.

J is TRBJ2-5 and V is TRBV6-6; D is ambiguous. The J call may not be correct, given that the DNA end is closer to TRBJ2-7. Germline V gives CDR1 MNHNY, CDR2 SVGAGI (reference sequence). CDR3 length: 13 amino acids. CDR3: CASSLPSPYEQYF. The CDR3 nucleotides are TGTGCCAGCAGTCTACCGAGCCCCTACGAGCAGTACTTC.

This clone appeared once. The chain recombines TRBV29-1 with TRBJ2-7; TRBD1 matches at 7 bases. V lost 7 bases and J lost 6; bases outside the gene matches: 9. The CDR3 consists of 12 residues. CDR1 is SQVTM, CDR2 ANQGSEA, per germline. The CDR3 DNA reads TGCAGCGCATGGACAGGACTCCTCGAGCAGTACTTC. Its translation is CSAWTGLLEQYF.

This clone showed up just once. The chain is built from TRBV5-1 and TRBJ1-1, with D maybe TRBD1 (6 bases). The CDR3 has 14 amino acids. Deletions cut 4 bases from V and 1 base from J, with 11 bases between. The germline gives CDR1 SGHRS, CDR2 YFSETQ. Here the CDR3 DNA reads TGCGCCAGCAGCAGGGGACAAGAGAACACTGAAGCTTTCTTT. Encoded protein: CASSRGQENTEAFF.

The gene calls are TRBV7-9 and TRBJ2-1, with TRBD2 matching 10 bases. The CDR3 spans 17 residues. The ends lost 5 bases at V and 0 bases at J; junction bases unmatched: 7. CDR1 is SEHNR, CDR2 FQNEAQ, per germline (reference sequence). The CDR3 loop reads CASSAQLAGYSYNEQFF. CDR3 nucleotides: TGTGCCAGCAGCGCACAACTAGCGGGATACTCCTACAATGAGCAGTTCTTC.

The rearrangement joins TRBV10-3 to TRBJ1-4, with D hard to call. The V end was cut by 10 bases, the J end by 3 bases, with 12 bases between. CDR3 length: 13 amino acids. Looked up from germline, CDR1 is ENHRY and CDR2 is SYGVKD. The CDR3 bases are TGTGCCAGCCGGAGGGCTTCTAATGAAAAACTGTTTTTT. Translation gives CASRRASNEKLFF.

The chain links TRBV12-5 to TRBJ1-5, with D perhaps TRBD1 (5 bases). This CDR3 has 14 residues. Looked up from germline, CDR1 is LGHNT and CDR2 is FRNRAP. V dropped 7 bases and J dropped 3 bases, with 13 bases sitting between them. The CDR3 reads CASAPTAINQPQHF. The CDR3 DNA follows: TGTGCTAGTGCCCCGACAGCGATCAATCAGCCCCAGCATTTT.

The rearrangement joins TRBV7-8 to TRBJ2-5; no firm D call. With 5 bases removed from V and 1 base from J, the gap between germline ends came to 11 bases. The CDR3 contains 14 residues. The germline gives CDR1 SGHVS, CDR2 FQNEAQ. CDR3 region: CASSRYQAQETQYF. CDR3 sequence (DNA): TGTGCCAGCAGCCGTTATCAGGCCCAAGAGACCCAGTACTTC.

J is TRBJ1-2 and V is TRBV7-9; D uncertain. Germline CDR1 SEHNR, CDR2 FQNEAQ (reference sequence). CDR3 size: 13 residues. Between the trimmed V and J ends, which lost 2 bases and 3 bases, there was a span of 7 bases. CDR3 amino acids: CASSLNQDYGYTF. Written as DNA, the CDR3 is TGTGCCAGCAGCTTAAATCAGGACTATGGCTACACCTTC.

This clone has a single count. The chain links TRBV11-1 to TRBJ2-7; D is possibly TRBD2 (6 bases). Germline values: CDR1 SGHAT, CDR2 FQDESV (reference sequence). V lost 3 bases and J 5 bases, leaving 11 bases between the germline ends. The CDR3 runs 13 residues. CDR3 sequence reads: CASSLAGFDEQYF. In DNA form, the CDR3 reads TGTGCCAGCAGCTTGGCGGGATTCGACGAGCAGTACTTC.

The chain uses TRBV30 and TRBJ2-4; tentative D call: TRBD2 (6 bases). With 4 bases removed from V and 3 bases from J, the gap between germline ends came to 13 bases. Germline values: CDR1 GTSNPN, CDR2 SVGIG (reference sequence). There are 14 residues in the CDR3. CDR3 residues: CAWTAGPHKNIQYF. DNA for the CDR3: TGTGCCTGGACTGCGGGGCCCCACAAAAACATTCAGTACTTC. Combining the CDR3 with reference TRBV30 and TRBJ2-4 gives the whole variable domain SQTIHQWPATLVQPVGSPLSLECTVEGTSNPNLYWYRQAAGRGLQLLFYSVGIGQISSEVPQNLSASRPQDRQFILSSKKLLLSDSGFYLCAWTAGPHKNIQYFGAGTRLSVL.

Details on this clone: The same CDR3 arises from other DNA sequences in this sample as well. The rearrangement links TRBV30 to TRBJ2-7; D is unclear. Germline V gene lookup returns CDR1 GTSNPN and CDR2 SVGIG (reference sequence). V lost 0 bases to trimming and J lost 3 bases, with 6 bases between them. The CDR3 has 12 residues. CDR3 nucleotide sequence: TGTGCCTGGAGTGTACAAGGCTACGAGCAGTACTTC. Its translation is CAWSVQGYEQYF.

The V and J genes are TRBV6-1 and TRBJ1-2; D unresolved. This CDR3 comprises 14 residues. V was shortened by 1 base and J by 8 bases, with 14 bases between the two germline ends. CDR1 and CDR2 from the germline V gene are MNHNS and SASEGT. CDR3 sequence reads: CASSEGSWVGGYTF. The CDR3 DNA reads as TGTGCCAGCAGTGAAGGGAGCTGGGTAGGGGGCTACACCTTC.